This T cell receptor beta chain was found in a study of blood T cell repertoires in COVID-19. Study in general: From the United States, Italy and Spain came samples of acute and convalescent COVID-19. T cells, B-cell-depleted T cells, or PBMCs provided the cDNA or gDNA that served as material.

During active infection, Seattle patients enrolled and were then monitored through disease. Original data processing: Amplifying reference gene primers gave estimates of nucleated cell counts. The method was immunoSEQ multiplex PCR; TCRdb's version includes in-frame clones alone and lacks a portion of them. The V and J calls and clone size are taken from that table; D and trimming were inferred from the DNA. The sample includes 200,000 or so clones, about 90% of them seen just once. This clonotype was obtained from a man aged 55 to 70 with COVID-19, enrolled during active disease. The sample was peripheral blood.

In DNA, the CDR3 is TGTGCCAGCAGCCCCGACGGGTACTATGGCTACACCTTC. This translates into CASSPDGYYGYTF. The gene calls are TRBV12-3 or TRBV12-4 and TRBJ1-2; D gene ambiguous. CDR3 size: 13 residues. Trimming shortened V by 6 bases and J by 3 bases, and 11 bases separated the two germline ends.